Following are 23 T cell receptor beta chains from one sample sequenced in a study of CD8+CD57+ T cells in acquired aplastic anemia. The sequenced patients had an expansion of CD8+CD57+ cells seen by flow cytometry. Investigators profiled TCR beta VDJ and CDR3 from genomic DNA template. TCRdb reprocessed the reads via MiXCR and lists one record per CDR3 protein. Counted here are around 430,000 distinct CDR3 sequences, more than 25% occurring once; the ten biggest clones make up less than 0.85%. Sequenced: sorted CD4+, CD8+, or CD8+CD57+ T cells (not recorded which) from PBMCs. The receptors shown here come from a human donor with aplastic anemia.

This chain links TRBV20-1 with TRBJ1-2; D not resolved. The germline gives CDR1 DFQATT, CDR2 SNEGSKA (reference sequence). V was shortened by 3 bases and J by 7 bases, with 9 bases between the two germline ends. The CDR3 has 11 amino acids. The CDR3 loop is CSARRGSGYTF. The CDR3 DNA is TGCAGTGCTAGGCGAGGGAGTGGCTACACCTTC.

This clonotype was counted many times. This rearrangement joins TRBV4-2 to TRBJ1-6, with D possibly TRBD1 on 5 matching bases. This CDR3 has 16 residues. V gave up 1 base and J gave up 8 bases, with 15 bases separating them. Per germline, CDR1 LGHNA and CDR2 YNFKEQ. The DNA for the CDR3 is TGTGCCAGCAGCCAAGGTCAGCGGGGGGATCATTCACCCCTCCACTTT. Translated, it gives CASSQGQRGDHSPLHF.

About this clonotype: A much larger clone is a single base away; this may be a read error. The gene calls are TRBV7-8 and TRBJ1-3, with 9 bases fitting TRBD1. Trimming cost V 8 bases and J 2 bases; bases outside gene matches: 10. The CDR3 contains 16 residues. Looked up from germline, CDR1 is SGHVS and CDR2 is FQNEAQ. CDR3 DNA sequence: TGTGCCAGCCGCTACACCGGGACAGGGACTGGAAACACCATATATTTT. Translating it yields CASRYTGTGTGNTIYF.

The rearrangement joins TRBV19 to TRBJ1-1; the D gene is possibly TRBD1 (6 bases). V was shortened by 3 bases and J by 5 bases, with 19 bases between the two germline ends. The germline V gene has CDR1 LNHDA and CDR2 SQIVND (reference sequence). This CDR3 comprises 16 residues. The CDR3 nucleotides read TGTGCCAGTAGTATTGGGGTGGGAAGGGGGAGGACTGAAGCTTTCTTT. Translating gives CASSIGVGRGRTEAFF.

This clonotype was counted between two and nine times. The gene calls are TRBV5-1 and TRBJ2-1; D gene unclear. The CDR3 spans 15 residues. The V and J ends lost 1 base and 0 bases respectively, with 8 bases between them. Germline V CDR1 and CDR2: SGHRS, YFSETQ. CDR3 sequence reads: CASSLSSTSYNEQFF. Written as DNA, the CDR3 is TGCGCCAGCAGCTTGAGCTCCACCTCCTACAATGAGCAGTTCTTC.

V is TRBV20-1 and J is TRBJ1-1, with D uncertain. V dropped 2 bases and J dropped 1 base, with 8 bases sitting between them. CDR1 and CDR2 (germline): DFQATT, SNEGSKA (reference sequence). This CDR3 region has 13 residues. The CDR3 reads CSARRRRNTEAFF. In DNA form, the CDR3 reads TGCAGTGCTAGACGACGGCGGAACACTGAAGCTTTCTTT.

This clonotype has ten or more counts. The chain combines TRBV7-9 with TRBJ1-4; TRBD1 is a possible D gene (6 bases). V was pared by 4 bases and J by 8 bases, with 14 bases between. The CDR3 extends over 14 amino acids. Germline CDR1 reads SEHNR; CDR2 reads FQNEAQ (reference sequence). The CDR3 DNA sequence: TGTGCCAGCAGCTCAACGACAGGAAACGAAAAACTGTTTTTT. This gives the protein CASSSTTGNEKLFF.

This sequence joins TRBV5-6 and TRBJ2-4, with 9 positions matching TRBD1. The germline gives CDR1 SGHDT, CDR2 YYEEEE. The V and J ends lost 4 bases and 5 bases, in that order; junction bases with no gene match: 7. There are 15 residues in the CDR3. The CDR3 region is CASSLPGTGQNIQYF. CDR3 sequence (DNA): TGTGCCAGCAGCCTGCCTGGGACAGGGCAAAACATTCAGTACTTC. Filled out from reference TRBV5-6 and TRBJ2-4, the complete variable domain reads DAGVTQSPTHLIKTRGQQVTLRCSPKSGHDTVSWYQQALGQGPQFIFQYYEEEERQRGNFPDRFSGHQFPNYSSELNVNALLLGDSALYLCASSLPGTGQNIQYFGAGTRLSVL.

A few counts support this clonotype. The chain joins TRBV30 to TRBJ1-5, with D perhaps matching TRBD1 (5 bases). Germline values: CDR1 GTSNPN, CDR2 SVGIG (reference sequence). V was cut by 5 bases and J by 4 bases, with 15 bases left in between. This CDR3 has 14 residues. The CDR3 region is CAWGVGARNQPQHF. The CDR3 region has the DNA TGTGCCTGGGGGGTTGGGGCACGAAATCAGCCCCAGCATTTT.

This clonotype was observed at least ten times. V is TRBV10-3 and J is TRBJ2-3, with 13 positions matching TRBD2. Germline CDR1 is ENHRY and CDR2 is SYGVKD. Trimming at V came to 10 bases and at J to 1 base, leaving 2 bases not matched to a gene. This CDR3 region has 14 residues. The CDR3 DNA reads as TGTGCCACAGGGACTAGCGGGGGCACAGATACGCAGTATTTT. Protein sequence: CATGTSGGTDTQYF.

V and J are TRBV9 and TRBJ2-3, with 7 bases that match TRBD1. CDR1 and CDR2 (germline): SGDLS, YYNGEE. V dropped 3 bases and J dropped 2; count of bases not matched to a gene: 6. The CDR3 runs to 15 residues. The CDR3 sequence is CASSASRGFTDTQYF. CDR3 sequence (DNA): TGTGCCAGCAGCGCAAGCAGGGGGTTCACAGATACGCAGTATTTT.

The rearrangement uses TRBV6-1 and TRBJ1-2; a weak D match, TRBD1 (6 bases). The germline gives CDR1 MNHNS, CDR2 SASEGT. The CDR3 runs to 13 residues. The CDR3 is CATLRGADYGYTF. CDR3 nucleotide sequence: TGTGCTACTTTAAGGGGGGCAGACTATGGCTACACCTTC.

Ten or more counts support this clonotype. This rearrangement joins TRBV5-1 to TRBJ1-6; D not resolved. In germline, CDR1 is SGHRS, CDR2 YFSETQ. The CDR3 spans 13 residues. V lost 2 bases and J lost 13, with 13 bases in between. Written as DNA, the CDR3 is TGCGCCAGCAGCTTAGAAGCGGCTTCTCCCCTCCACTTT. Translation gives CASSLEAASPLHF. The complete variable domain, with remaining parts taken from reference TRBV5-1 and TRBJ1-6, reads KAGVTQTPRYLIKTRGQQVTLSCSPISGHRSVSWYQQTPGQGLQFLFEYFSETQRNKGNFPGRFSGRQFSNSRSEMNVSTLELGDSALYLCASSLEAASPLHFGNGTRLTVT.

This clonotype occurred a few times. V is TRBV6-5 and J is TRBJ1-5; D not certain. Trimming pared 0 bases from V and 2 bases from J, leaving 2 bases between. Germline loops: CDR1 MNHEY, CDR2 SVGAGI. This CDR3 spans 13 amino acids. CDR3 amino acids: CASSYSRNQPQHF. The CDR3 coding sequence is TGTGCCAGCAGTTACTCTCGCAATCAGCCCCAGCATTTT.

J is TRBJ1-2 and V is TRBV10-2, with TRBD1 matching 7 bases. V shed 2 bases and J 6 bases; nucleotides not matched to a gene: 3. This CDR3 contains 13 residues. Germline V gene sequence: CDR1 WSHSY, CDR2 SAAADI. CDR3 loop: CASSENQGDGYTF. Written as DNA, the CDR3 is TGCGCCAGCAGTGAGAATCAGGGGGATGGCTACACCTTC.

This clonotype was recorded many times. CDR3 region: CASSAGQGYGNEQFF. In DNA, the CDR3 is TGTGCCAGTAGTGCAGGACAGGGGTACGGCAATGAGCAGTTCTTC. V is TRBV19 and J is TRBJ2-1, with TRBD1 matching over 9 bases. Germline V gene sequence: CDR1 LNHDA, CDR2 SQIVND (reference sequence). CDR3 size: 15 residues. With 5 bases clipped from V and 6 bases from J, the junction kept 8 bases outside the gene matches. Filled out from reference TRBV19 and TRBJ2-1, the complete variable domain reads DGGITQSPKYLFRKEGQNVTLSCEQNLNHDAMYWYRQDPGQGLRLIYYSQIVNDFQKGDIAEGYSVSREKKESFPLTVTSAQKNPTAFYLCASSAGQGYGNEQFFGPGTRLTVL.

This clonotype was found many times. Here the CDR3 reads CATSKYRGPQETQYF. CDR3 bases: TGTGCCACCAGCAAATACAGGGGGCCGCAAGAGACCCAGTACTTC. The J gene is TRBJ2-5, the V gene TRBV15; 9 bases match TRBD1. The CDR3 is made up of 15 amino acids. The germline V gene has CDR1 LNHNV and CDR2 YYDKDF (reference sequence). The junction had 5 bases not matched to a gene; V was cut back by 4 bases and J by 2 bases.

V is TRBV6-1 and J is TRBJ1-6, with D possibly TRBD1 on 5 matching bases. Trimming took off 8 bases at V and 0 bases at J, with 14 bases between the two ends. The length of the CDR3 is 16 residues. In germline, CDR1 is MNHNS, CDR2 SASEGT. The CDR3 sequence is CASRPLGGSYNSPLHF. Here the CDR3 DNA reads TGTGCCAGCCGTCCTCTCGGGGGCTCCTATAATTCACCCCTCCACTTT.

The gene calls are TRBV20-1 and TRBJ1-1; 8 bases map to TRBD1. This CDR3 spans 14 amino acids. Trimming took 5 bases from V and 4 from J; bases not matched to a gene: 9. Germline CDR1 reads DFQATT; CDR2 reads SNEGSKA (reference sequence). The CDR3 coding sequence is TGCAGTGCTTCCAGCCGTACAGGGGGCACTGAAGCTTTCTTT. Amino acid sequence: CSASSRTGGTEAFF.

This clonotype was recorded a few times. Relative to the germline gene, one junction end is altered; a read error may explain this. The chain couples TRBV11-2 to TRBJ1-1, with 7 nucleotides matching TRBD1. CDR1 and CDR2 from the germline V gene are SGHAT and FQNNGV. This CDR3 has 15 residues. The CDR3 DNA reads TGTGCCAGCAGCCTAGAGGGACAGCAGAACACTGAAGCTTTCTTT. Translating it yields CASSLEGQQNTEAFF. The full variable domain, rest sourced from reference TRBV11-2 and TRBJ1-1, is EAGVAQSPRYKIIEKRQSVAFWCNPISGHATLYWYQQILGQGPKLLIQFQNNGVVDDSQLPKDRFSAERLKGVDSTLKIQPAKLEDSAVYLCASSLEGQQNTEAFFGQGTRLTVV.

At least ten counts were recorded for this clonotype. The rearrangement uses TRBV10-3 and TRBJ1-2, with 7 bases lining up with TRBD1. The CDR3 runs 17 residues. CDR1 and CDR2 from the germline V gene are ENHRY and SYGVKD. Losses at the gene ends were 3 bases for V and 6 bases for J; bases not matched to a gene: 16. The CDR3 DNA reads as TGTGCCATCAGTGACCCCTCGGGAAGACAGGGAAGGAATGGCTACACCTTC. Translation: CAISDPSGRQGRNGYTF.

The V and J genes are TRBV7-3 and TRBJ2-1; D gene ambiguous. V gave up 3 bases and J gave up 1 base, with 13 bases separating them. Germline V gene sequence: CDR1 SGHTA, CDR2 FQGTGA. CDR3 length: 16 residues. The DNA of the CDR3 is TGTGCCAGCAGCTTCGAAGGGATTGGGTCCTACAATGAGCAGTTCTTC. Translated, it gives CASSFEGIGSYNEQFF.

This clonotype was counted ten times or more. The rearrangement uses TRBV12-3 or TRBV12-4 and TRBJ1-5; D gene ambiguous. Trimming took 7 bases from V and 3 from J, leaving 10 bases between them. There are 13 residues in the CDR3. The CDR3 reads CASTPGFNQPQHF. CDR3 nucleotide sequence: TGTGCCAGCACCCCAGGTTTCAATCAGCCCCAGCATTTT.